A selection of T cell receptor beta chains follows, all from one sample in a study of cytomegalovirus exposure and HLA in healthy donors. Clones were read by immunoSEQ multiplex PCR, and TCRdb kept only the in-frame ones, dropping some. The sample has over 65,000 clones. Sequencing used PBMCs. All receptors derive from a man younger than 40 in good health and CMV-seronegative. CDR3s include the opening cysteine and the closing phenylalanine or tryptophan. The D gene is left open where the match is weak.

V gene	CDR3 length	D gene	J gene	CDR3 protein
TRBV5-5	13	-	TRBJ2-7	CASSSQGIYEQYF
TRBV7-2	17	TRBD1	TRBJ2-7	CASSLGQGAGFSYEQYF
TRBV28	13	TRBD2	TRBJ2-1	CASLAGGGNEQFF
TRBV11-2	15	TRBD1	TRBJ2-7	CASSLGTGGFYEQYF
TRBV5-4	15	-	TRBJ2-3	CASSLRARREDTQYF
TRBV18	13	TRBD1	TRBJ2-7	CASSTTGEDEQYF
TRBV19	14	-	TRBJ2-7	CASSPQGGSYEQYF
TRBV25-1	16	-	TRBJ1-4	CASSERGRRPGEKLFF
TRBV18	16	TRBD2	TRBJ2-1	CASSPTSGGAANEQFF
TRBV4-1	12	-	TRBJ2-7	CASSPPRGEQYF
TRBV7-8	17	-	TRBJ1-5	CASSLGRLFNSNQPQHF
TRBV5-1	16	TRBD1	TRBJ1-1	CASSLVAGGSNTEAFF
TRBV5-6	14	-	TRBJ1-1	CASSVDPLSPEAFF
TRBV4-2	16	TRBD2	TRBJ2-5	CASSRGTAGSQETQYF
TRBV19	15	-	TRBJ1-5	CASSIDSFSGQPQHF
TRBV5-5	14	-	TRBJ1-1	CASSLEPGLRKAFF
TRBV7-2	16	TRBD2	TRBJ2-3	CASSGTRGRGGDTQYF
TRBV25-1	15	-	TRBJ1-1	CASSEMDIMNTEAFF
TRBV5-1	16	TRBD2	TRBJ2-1	CASSPYLRGGWDEQFF
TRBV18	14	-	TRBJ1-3	CASSLIGGRNTIYF
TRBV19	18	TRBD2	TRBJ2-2	CASSLVGLAGGGTGELFF
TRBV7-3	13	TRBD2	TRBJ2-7	CPVQGLGAYEQYF
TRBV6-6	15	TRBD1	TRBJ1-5	CASRNPTGDNQPQHF